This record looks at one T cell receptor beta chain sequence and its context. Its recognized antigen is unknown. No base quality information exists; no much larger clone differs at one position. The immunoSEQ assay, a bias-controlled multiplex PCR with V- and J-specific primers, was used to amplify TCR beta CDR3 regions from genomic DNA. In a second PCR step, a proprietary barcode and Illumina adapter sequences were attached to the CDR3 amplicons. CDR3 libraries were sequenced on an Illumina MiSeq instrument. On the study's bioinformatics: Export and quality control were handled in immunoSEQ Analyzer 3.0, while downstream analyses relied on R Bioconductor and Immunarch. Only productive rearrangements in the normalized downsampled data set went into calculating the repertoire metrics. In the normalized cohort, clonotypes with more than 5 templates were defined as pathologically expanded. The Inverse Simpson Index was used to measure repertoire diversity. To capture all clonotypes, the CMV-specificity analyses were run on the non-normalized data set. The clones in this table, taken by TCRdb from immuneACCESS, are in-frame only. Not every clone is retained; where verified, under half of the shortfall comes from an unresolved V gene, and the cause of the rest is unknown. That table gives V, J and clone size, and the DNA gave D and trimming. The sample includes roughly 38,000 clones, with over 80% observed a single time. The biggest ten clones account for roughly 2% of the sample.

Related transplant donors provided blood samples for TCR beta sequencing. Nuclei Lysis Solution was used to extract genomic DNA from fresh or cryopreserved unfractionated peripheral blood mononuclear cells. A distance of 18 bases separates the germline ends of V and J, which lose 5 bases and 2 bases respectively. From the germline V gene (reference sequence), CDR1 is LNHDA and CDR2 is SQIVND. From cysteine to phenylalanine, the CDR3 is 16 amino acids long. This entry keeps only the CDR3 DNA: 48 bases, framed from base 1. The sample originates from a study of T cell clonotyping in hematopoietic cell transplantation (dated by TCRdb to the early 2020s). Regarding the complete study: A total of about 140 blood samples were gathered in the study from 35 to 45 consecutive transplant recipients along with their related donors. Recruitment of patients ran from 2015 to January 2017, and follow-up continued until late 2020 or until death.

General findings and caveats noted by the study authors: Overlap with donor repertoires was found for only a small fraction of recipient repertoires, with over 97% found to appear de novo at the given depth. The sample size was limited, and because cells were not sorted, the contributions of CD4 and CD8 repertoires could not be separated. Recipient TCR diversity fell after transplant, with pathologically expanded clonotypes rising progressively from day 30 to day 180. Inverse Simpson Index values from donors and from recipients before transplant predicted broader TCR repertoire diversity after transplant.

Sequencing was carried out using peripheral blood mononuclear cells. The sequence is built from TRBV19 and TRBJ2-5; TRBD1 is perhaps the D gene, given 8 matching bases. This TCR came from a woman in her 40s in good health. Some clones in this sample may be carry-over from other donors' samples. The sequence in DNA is TGTGCCAGTAGTGGGGAACAGGGGGGACTACAAGAGACCCAGTACTTC. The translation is CASSGEQGGLQETQYF.